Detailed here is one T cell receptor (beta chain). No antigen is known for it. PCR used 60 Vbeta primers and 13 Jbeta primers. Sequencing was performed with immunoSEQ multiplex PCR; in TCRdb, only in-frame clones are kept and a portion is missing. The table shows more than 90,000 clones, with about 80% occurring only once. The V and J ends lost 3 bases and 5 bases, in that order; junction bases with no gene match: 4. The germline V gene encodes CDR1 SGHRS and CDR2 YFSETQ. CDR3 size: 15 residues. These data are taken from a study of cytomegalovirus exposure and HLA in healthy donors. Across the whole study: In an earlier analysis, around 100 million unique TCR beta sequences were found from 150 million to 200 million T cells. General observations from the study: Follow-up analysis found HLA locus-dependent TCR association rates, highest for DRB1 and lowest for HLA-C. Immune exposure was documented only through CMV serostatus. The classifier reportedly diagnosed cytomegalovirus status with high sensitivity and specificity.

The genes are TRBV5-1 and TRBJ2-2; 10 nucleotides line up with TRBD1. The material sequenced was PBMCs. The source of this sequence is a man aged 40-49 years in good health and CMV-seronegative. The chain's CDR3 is CASSSRTGGTGELFF. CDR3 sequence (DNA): TGCGCCAGCAGCTCACGGACAGGGGGTACCGGGGAGCTGTTTTTT.